Listed below are T cell receptor beta chains from one sample, sequenced in a study of Ad26.COV2.S vaccination and SARS-CoV-2 variants. Here immunoSEQ multiplex PCR was the method, and the copy in TCRdb shows in-frame clones only, minus some. The sample consists of 380,000 or so clones, 83% of them appearing once. The sequenced sample was peripheral blood, obtained in a trial of Ad26.COV2.S vaccine versus placebo. These receptor sequences come from a person aged 18-65 years who received the Ad26.COV2.S COVID-19 vaccine or a placebo. Each CDR3 is given with its conserved first and last residue. D genes are given only for firm matches. Some rows mark clone size as missing; the rest say once, few, many or name a class of expanded clone.

clone_size j_call d_call v_call cdr3_aa cdr3_nt
. TRBJ1-1 . TRBV3-1/TRBV3-2 CASSHQDSRGTEAFF TGTGCCAGCAGCCATCAGGACAGTCGAGGCACTGAAGCTTTCTTT
. TRBJ2-1 . TRBV29-1 CSVEDPGHARDNEQFF TGCAGCGTTGAAGACCCGGGCCACGCGAGGGATAATGAGCAGTTCTTC
. TRBJ2-1 TRBD2 TRBV6-5 CASSYSGLASDEQFF TGTGCCAGCAGTTACTCGGGACTAGCGTCGGATGAGCAGTTCTTC
. TRBJ1-1 . TRBV19 CASSSTWAGDTEAFF TGTGCCAGTAGTAGTACCTGGGCCGGGGACACTGAAGCTTTCTTT
. TRBJ1-5 . TRBV19 CASSKRQSRRVQPQHF TGTGCCAGTAGTAAACGACAGTCGAGGAGGGTTCAGCCCCAGCATTTT
. TRBJ1-5 . TRBV11-3 CASNLLRNQPQHF TGTGCCAGCAACCTACTACGGAATCAGCCCCAGCATTTT
few TRBJ1-2 TRBD1 TRBV2 CASIESGTGDGYTF TGTGCCAGCATCGAATCTGGGACAGGGGATGGCTACACCTTC
once TRBJ2-7 . TRBV11-2 CASSLGQSLDEQYF TGTGCCAGCAGCTTAGGACAGTCCTTAGACGAGCAGTACTTC
. TRBJ1-5 . TRBV6-5 CASSYEGRQPQHF TGTGCCAGCAGTTACGAGGGCAGGCAGCCCCAGCATTTT
. TRBJ2-3 TRBD2 TRBV4-1 CASSQWGLVDTQYF TGCGCCAGCAGCCAATGGGGACTAGTTGATACGCAGTATTTT
. TRBJ2-7 TRBD1 TRBV3-1/TRBV3-2 CASSPAPGQGAEEQYF TGTGCCAGCAGCCCAGCCCCGGGACAGGGGGCTGAGGAGCAGTACTTC
. TRBJ2-4 TRBD1 TRBV5-1 CASSLNTGGLKNIQYF TGCGCCAGCAGCTTGAATACAGGGGGCCTCAAAAACATTCAGTACTTC
. TRBJ1-1 . TRBV6-5 CASSYFKVGGSTAFF TGTGCCAGCAGTTACTTCAAGGTCGGGGGGAGTACGGCTTTCTTT
. TRBJ2-7 TRBD2 TRBV27 CASKDSGGAYEQYF TGTGCCAGCAAAGATAGCGGGGGGGCCTACGAGCAGTACTTC
once TRBJ2-2 TRBD1 TRBV6-5 CAARRTGGTGELFF TGTGCCGCCCGGCGGACAGGGGGAACCGGGGAGCTGTTTTTT